One T cell receptor beta chain is described in this entry. Its antigen is undetermined. V lost 5 bases, J lost 1 base, and 18 bases lay in between. Germline loops: CDR1 SGHNT, CDR2 YYREEE (reference sequence). CDR3 length: 16 amino acids. The sample is drawn from a study of graft-versus-host responses after intestinal transplantation. Overall study: All recipients were transplanted with multivisceral, liver-intestinal, or isolated intestinal grafts.

Method: immunoSEQ multiplex PCR; TCRdb's copy keeps in-frame clones and lacks some. The repertoire includes about 150,000 clones, over 90% of them detected once, and 0.19% sits in the top ten. Material: unstimulated CD4+ T cells sorted from spleen or lymph node cells, obtained before intestinal transplant. The V gene is TRBV5-4, the J gene TRBJ1-1; the D is unclear. The receptor was derived from a human donor who received an intestinal transplant. The chain's CDR3 is CASSFIRDSRNTEAFF. The CDR3, as DNA: TGTGCCAGCAGTTTTATCCGGGATTCCAGGAACACTGAAGCTTTCTTT.